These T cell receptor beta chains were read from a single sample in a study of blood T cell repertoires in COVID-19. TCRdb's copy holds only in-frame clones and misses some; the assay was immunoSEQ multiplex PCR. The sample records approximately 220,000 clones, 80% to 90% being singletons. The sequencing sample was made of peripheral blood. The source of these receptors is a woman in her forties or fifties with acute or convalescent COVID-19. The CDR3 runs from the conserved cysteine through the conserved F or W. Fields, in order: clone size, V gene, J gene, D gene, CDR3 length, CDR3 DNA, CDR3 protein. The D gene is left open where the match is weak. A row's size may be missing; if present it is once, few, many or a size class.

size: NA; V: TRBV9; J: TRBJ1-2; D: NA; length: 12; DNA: TGTGCCAGCAGCGCAGGCCTCTATGGCTACACCTTC; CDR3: CASSAGLYGYTF
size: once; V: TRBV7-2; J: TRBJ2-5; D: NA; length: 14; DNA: TGTGCCAGCAGCGATACGCGGCTAGCAGAGACCCAGTACTTC; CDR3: CASSDTRLAETQYF
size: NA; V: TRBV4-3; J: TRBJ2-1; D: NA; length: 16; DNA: TGCGCCAGCAGCCAAGCCAGCGGTATCTCCTACAATGAGCAGTTCTTC; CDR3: CASSQASGISYNEQFF
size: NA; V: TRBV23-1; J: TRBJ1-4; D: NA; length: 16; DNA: TGCGCCAGCAGTCCCAGGACAGCCGCAACTAATGAAAAACTGTTTTTT; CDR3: CASSPRTAATNEKLFF
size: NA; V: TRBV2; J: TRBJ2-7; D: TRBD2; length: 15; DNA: TGTGCCAGCAGTGTTGGTTGGGACTACATACGCGAGCAGTACTTC; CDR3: CASSVGWDYIREQYF
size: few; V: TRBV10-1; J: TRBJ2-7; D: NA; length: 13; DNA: TGCGCCAGCAGTCAGGGCGGAACCTACGAGCAGTACTTC; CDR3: CASSQGGTYEQYF
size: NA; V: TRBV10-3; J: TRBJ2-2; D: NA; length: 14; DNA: TGTGCCATCAGTGAGGGCTCTTATACCGGGGAGCTGTTTTTT; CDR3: CAISEGSYTGELFF
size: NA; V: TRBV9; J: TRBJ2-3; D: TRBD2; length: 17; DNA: TGTGCCAGCAGCACCCCCGGACTAGCGGGATACACAGATACGCAGTATTTT; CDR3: CASSTPGLAGYTDTQYF
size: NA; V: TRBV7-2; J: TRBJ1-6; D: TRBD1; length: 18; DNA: TGTGCCAGCAGCTTATCTTGGACAGGGGGACGGTTAGATTCACCCCTCCACTTT; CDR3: CASSLSWTGGRLDSPLHF
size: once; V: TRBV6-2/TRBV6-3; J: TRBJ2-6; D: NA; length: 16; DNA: TGTGCCAGCAGTTACCGAACAGGGTCTGGGGCCAACGTCCTGACTTTC; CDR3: CASSYRTGSGANVLTF
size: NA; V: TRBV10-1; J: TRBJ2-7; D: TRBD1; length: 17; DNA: TGCGCCAGCAGAGTAACCGGGACAGCGTATAGCTCCTACGAGCAGTACTTC; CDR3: CASRVTGTAYSSYEQYF
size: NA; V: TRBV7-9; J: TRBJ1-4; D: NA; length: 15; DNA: TGTGCCAGCAGCTTTAGGGAGTCAACTAATGAAAAACTGTTTTTT; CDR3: CASSFRESTNEKLFF
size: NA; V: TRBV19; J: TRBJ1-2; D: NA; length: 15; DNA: TGTGCCAGTAGTACACCACTTGAGCCCCATTATGGCTACACCTTC; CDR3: CASSTPLEPHYGYTF
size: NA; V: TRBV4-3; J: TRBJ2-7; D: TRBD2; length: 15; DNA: TGCGCCAGCAGCCAAGATTTAGCGGGAGGCGACGAGCAGTACTTC; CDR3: CASSQDLAGGDEQYF
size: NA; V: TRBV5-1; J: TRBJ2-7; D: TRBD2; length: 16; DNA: TGCGCCAGCAGCTTGGTTGGCGGGGGGCTTAGAAACGAGCAGTACTTC; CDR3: CASSLVGGGLRNEQYF
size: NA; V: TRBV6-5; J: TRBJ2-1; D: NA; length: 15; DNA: TGTGCCAGCAGCCCCCCGGGGAGCTCCTACAATGAGCAGTTCTTC; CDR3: CASSPPGSSYNEQFF
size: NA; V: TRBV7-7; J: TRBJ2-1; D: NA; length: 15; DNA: TGTGCCAGCAGCTTAGACGGGAGCTCCTACAATGAGCAGTTCTTC; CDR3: CASSLDGSSYNEQFF
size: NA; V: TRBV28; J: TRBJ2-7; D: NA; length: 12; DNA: TGTGCCAGCAGTTTAGGGAGCTACGAGCAGTACTTC; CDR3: CASSLGSYEQYF
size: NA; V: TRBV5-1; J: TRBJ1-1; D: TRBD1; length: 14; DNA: TGCGCCAGCAGCCCCTCGACAGGGGGCACTGAAGCTTTCTTT; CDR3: CASSPSTGGTEAFF
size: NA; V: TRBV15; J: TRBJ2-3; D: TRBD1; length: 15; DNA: TGTGCCACCAGCAAGGGGACAGGGGATGCAGATACGCAGTATTTT; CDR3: CATSKGTGDADTQYF
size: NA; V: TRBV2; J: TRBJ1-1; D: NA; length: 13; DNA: TGTGCCAGCAGTGAGCGGCGGGGGACTGAAGCTTTCTTT; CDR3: CASSERRGTEAFF
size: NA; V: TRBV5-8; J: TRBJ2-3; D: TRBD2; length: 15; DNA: TGTGCCAGCAGCAGACTAGCGGGGAGCACAGATACGCAGTATTTT; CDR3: CASSRLAGSTDTQYF
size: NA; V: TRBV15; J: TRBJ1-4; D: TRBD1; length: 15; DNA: TGTGCCACCACGGACAGGGTGGTTACTAATGAAAAACTGTTTTTT; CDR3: CATTDRVVTNEKLFF
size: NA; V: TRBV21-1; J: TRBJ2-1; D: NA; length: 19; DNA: TGTGCCAGCAGCAACTACTGGACTAGCGGCCTCTCTACCTACAATGAGCAGTTCTTC; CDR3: CASSNYWTSGLSTYNEQFF
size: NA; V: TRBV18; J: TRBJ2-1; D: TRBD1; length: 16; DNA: TGTGCCAGCTCACTTGGACAGGGGGCGAGTATGAATGAGCAGTTCTTC; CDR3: CASSLGQGASMNEQFF